The present entry profiles one T cell receptor (beta chain) with its context. This specimen belongs to a study of OX40 agonist ivuxolimab in advanced cancers. Study overall: Partial responses, seen in three patients, involved one hepatocellular carcinoma and two cutaneous melanomas.

TCRdb's table, derived via immunoSEQ multiplex PCR, lists solely in-frame clones and lacks some. The table shows some 80,000 clones, with 84% occurring only once. The CDR3 is made up of 12 amino acids. The V and J ends lost 5 bases and 1 base respectively, with 5 bases between them. CDR1 is MNHNY, CDR2 SVGAGI, per germline (reference sequence). The material sequenced was CD4+ or CD8+ T cells sorted from blood, taken in a trial of the OX40 agonist ivuxolimab. The chain is built from TRBV6-6 and TRBJ1-1; D ambiguous. This clonotype originated in an adult with an advanced solid tumor such as melanoma, head and neck, liver or kidney cancer. The CDR3 protein is CASSRQNTEAFF. CDR3 DNA: TGTGCCAGCAGTCGACAGAACACTGAAGCTTTCTTT.